The clone carrying this T cell receptor beta chain was found once. Sequencing was performed with immunoSEQ multiplex PCR; in TCRdb, only in-frame clones are kept and a portion is missing. Of about 12,000 clones listed, about 81% are singletons. This sample was included in a study of OX40 agonist ivuxolimab in advanced cancers. The receptor was derived from an adult with an advanced solid tumor such as melanoma, head and neck, liver or kidney cancer. The sample in question was CD4+ or CD8+ T cells sorted from blood, obtained in a trial of the OX40 agonist ivuxolimab.

The CDR3 spells CASSFHGSMNTEAFF. The CDR3 DNA reads as TGTGCCAGCAGTTTTCACGGGTCTATGAACACTGAAGCTTTCTTT. This rearrangement joins TRBV27 to TRBJ1-1; unclear D gene. With 3 bases removed from V and 0 bases from J, the gap between germline ends came to 11 bases. Germline CDR1 reads MNHEY; CDR2 reads SMNVEV (reference sequence). The length of the CDR3 is 15 residues.